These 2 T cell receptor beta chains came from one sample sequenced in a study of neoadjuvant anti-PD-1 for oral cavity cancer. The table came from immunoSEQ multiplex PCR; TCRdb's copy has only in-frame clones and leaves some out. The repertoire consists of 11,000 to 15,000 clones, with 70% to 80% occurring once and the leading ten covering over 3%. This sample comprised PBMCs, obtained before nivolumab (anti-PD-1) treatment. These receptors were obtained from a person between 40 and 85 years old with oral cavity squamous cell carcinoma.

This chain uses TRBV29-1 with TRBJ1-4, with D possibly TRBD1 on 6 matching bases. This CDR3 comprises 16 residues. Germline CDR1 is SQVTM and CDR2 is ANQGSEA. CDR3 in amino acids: CRGGWDTHTTNEKLFF. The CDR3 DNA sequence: TGCAGGGGGGGATGGGACACCCACACAACTAATGAAAAACTGTTTTTT.

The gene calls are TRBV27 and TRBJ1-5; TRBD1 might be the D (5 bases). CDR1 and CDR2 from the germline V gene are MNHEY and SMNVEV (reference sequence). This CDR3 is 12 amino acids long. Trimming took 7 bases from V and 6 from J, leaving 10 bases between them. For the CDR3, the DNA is TGTGCCAGCAAGGCAGGGACTCAGCCCCAGCATTTT. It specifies CASKAGTQPQHF.